This T cell receptor beta chain was obtained from a study of early T cells in non-severe SARS-CoV-2 infection (dated by TCRdb to about 2021). Context from the whole study: Because TCR sequencing relied on bulk RNA taken from unsorted whole blood, pairing of alpha and beta chains was not possible.

Paper-wide results and their limitations: VDJdb matching was skewed toward anti-spike CD8 responses and likely underestimated virus-specific expansions by missing private and CD4 specificities.

This was a case-control study nested in a cohort of healthcare workers in London, UK, who had nasopharyngeal swab PCR tests and blood samples taken every week. Healthcare workers were recruited between 23 and 31 March 2020, during the week of the UK lockdown, and were followed weekly for up to about 15 weeks. The CDR3 measures 16 amino acids from cysteine to phenylalanine. Only CDR3 DNA is held: 48 bases, read in frame from base 1. V and J are truncated by 4 bases and 5 bases respectively, leaving an intervening sequence of 20 bases. Receptors were amplified or captured by 5' RACE. The listed sequencing device is NextSeq 500. To correct for sequencing error and PCR bias, the TCR library protocol tagged individual cDNA molecules with unique molecular identifiers. Both TCR alpha and beta chains were sequenced, and tight co-correlation was observed between alpha and beta sequence abundances in each sample. The paper's processing steps were these. Decombinator V4 was used to annotate TCR sequences for V gene, J gene and CDR3. Expanded TCRs were defined as changing significantly between any two time points under a Poisson model with p below 0.0001. TCR abundances were normalised to the total number of TCRs sequenced in each sample and reported as counts per million. MAIT TCRs were defined by TRAV1-2 paired with TRAJ12, TRAJ20 or TRAJ33, and iNKT TCRs by TRAV10 paired with TRAJ18. VDJdb, accessed 1 November 2021, was searched for CMV, EBV and SARS-CoV-2 annotated TCRs, with TCRs annotated for multiple antigens excluded. The public reads were run again by TCRdb, first through fastp at Q25 and then through MiXCR, and only productive beta chains were kept. Entries are consolidated by CDR3 protein sequence, retaining the most common genes and DNA. The V and J calls shown here were made by TCRdb, not taken from the authors' results. For this sample the table gives under 60,000 distinct CDR3 sequences, of which roughly 9% were detected only once. About 3.8% of the sample comes from the top ten.

As regards this clonotype: Its antigen is not yet known. No much larger clone is present one base from it, and per-base qualities are unavailable.

The rearrangement joined TRBV12-3 or TRBV12-4 to TRBJ1-1; a tentative D match to TRBD1 spans 5 bases. This sequence was found in an adult who was a healthcare worker with PCR-confirmed SARS-CoV-2 infection or an uninfected control (not recorded which). Sequenced material: whole blood, taken at baseline. The CDR3 protein is CASSSINGGDKTEAFF. The nucleotide sequence reads TGTGCCAGCAGTTCAATAAATGGGGGGGATAAGACTGAAGCTTTCTTT.